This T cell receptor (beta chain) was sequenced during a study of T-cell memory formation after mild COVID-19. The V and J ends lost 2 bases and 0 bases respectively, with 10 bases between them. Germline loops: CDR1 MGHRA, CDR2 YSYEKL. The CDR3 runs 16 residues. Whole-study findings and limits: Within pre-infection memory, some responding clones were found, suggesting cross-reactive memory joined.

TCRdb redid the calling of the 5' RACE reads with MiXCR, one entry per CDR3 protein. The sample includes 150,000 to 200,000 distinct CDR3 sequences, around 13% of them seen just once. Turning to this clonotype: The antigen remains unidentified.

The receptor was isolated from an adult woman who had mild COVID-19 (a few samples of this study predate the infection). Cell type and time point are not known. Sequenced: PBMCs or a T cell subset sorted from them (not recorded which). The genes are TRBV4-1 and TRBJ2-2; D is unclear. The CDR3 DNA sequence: TGCGCCAGCAGCCAATATCACAGTTCGAACACCGGGGAGCTGTTTTTT. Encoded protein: CASSQYHSSNTGELFF.